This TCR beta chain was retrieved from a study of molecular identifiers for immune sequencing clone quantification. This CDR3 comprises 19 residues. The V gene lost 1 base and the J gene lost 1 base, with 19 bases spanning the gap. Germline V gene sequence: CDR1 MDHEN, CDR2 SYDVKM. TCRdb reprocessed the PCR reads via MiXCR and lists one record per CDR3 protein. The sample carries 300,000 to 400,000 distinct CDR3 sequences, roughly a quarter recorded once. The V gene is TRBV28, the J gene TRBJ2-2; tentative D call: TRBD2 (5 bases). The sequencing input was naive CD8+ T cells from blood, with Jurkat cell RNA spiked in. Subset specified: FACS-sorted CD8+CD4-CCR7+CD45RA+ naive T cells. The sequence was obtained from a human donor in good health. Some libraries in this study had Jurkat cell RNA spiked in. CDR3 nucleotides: TGTGCCAGCAGTTTATACCCCCTTGGTAGCGTGATGAACACCGGGGAGCTGTTTTTT. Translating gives CASSLYPLGSVMNTGELFF.